This TCR beta chain came from a study of T cell changes during pregnancy in multiple sclerosis. Produced via immunoSEQ multiplex PCR; TCRdb's table is partial and in-frame only. The table shows about 94,000 clones, with just under 95% occurring only once. This CDR3 has 14 amino acids. The V end lost 4 bases, the J end lost 7 bases, and 14 bases lay between the germline ends. Germline-derived CDR1 and CDR2 are ENHRY and SYGVKD. This sequence was found in a female donor with multiple sclerosis, enrolled in a pregnancy study. This specimen consisted of peripheral blood, obtained in the third trimester of pregnancy. V gene TRBV10-3 combines with J gene TRBJ2-1; D might be TRBD1 (6 bases). In DNA, the CDR3 is TGTGCCATCAGTGGCTACAGACAGGTAAATGAGCAGTTCTTC. Protein sequence: CAISGYRQVNEQFF.